This TCR beta chain comes out of a study of human T cells and chemical hapten exposure. Study overall: 2% DPC was applied to roughly 2 cm by roughly 2 cm of upper inner arm skin for sensitization.

In this sample, this clonotype turned up many times. Its antigen is not identified. Source study methods: Sequenced samples showed a median of around 100,000 TCRs each, with counts running from 23,224 to 690,600. TCRdb fed the RACE reads into MiXCR, producing one record per CDR3 protein. Here the V and J calls rest on TCRdb's processing, not on the authors' analysis. The sample records 300,000 to 450,000 distinct CDR3 sequences, approximately 5% being singletons. Overall study findings and caveats: In comparison with controls, expanded TCRs gave rise to a significantly larger number of large CDR3 similarity clusters.

The time point is: pre-sensitization, week 0. Regarding treatment: therapeutic diphenylcyclopropenone sensitization with weekly scalp DPC. Germline CDR1 and CDR2: LGHNA and YSLEER. The CDR3 loop spans 16 amino acids. J lost 7 bases, V lost 0 bases, and 11 bases had no gene match. The TCR was taken from a woman younger than 35 with alopecia areata. Some clones in this sample may be carry-over from other donors' samples. This rearrangement joins TRBV4-3 to TRBJ1-1; 7 bases match TRBD1. The sequenced sample was whole blood, obtained in connection with sensitization to the hapten diphenylcyclopropenone (DPC). The CDR3 nucleotides are TGCGCCAGCAGCCAAGATTGGGGACAGTCGGAGGGTGAAGCTTTCTTT. Protein: CASSQDWGQSEGEAFF.